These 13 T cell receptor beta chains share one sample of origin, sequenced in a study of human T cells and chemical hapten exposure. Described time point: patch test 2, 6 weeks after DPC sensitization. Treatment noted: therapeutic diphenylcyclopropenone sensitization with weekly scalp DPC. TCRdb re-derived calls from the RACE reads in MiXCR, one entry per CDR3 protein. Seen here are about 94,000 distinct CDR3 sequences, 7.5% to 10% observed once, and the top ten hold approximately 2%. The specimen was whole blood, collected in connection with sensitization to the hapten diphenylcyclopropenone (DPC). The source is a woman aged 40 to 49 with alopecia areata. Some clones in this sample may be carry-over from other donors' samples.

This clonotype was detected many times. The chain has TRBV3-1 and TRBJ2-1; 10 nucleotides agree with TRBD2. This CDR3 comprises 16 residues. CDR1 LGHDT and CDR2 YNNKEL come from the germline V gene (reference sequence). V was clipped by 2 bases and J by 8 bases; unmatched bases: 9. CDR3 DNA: TGTGCCAGCAGCCAATCTCAAGCGGGAGGGTGGGATGAGCAGTTCTTC. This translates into CASSQSQAGGWDEQFF.

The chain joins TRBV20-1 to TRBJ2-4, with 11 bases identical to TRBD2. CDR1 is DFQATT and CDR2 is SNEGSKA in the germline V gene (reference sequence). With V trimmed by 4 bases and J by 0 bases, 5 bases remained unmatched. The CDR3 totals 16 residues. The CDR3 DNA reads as TGCAGTGCTACCGCCGGACTAGCGGGAGCCAAAAACATTCAGTACTTC. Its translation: CSATAGLAGAKNIQYF.

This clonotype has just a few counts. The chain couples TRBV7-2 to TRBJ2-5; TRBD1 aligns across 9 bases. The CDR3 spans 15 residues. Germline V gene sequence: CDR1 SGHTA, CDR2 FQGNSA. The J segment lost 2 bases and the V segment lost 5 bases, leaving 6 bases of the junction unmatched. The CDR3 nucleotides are TGTGCCAGCAGCCTCGACAGGGGGAGGCAAGAGACCCAGTACTTC. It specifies CASSLDRGRQETQYF.

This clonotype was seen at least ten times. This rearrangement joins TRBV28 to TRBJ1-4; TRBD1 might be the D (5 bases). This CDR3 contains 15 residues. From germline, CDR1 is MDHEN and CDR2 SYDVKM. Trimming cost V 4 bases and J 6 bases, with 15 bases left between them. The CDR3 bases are TGTGCCAGCAGTTCCGTGGGCCTGGGGGATGAAAAACTGTTTTTT. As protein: CASSSVGLGDEKLFF.

The CDR3 reads CASSLAGQGALDTGELFF. In nucleotides, the CDR3 is TGTGCCAGCAGCTTAGCGGGACAGGGGGCTTTAGACACCGGGGAGCTGTTTTTT. The chain combines TRBV7-2 with TRBJ2-2, with 12 bases fitting TRBD1. CDR3 length: 18 amino acids. The ends lost 0 bases at V and 3 bases at J; junction bases unmatched: 5. Germline assignment: CDR1 SGHTA and CDR2 FQGNSA.

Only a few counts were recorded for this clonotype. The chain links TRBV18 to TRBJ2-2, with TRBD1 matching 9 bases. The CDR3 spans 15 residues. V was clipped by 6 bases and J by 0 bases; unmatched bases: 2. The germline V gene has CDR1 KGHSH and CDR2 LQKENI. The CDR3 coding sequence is TGTGCCAGCTCCCGACAGGGGGCGAACACCGGGGAGCTGTTTTTT. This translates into CASSRQGANTGELFF.

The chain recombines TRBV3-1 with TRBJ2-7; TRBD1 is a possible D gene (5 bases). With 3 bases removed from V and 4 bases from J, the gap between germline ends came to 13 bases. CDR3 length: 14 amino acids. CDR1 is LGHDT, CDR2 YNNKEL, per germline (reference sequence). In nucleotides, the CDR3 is TGTGCCAGCAGCCACGGTGGCAGGGCGTACGAGCAGTACTTC. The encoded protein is CASSHGGRAYEQYF.

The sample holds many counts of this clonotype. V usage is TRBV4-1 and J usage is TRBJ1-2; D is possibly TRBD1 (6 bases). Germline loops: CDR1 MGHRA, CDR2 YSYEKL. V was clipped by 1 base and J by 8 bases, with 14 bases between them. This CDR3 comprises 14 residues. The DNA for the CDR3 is TGCGCCAGCAGCCAAGTGGGGGCAGGGAGAGGCTACACCTTC. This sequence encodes CASSQVGAGRGYTF.

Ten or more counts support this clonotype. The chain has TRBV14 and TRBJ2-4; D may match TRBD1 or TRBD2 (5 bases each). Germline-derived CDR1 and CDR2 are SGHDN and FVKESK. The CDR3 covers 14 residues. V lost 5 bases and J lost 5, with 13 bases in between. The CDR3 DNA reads TGTGCCAGCAGCAGTCCCGGGACGGAAAACATTCAGTACTTC. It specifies CASSSPGTENIQYF.

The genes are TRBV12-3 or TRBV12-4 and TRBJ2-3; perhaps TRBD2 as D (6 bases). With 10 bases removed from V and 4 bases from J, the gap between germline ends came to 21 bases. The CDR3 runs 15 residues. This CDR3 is CAIGGRYPPPDTQYF. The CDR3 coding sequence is TGTGCCATCGGAGGGAGATACCCACCGCCAGATACGCAGTATTTT.

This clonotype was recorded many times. The chain's CDR3 is CASSPLGPGGHNEQFF. CDR3 in DNA: TGTGCCAGCAGTCCCTTGGGGCCGGGAGGCCACAATGAGCAGTTCTTC. V gene TRBV28 combines with J gene TRBJ2-1; 7 bases line up with TRBD2. There are 16 residues in the CDR3. Losses at the gene ends were 5 bases for V and 5 bases for J; bases not matched to a gene: 12. CDR1 is MDHEN and CDR2 is SYDVKM in the germline V gene.

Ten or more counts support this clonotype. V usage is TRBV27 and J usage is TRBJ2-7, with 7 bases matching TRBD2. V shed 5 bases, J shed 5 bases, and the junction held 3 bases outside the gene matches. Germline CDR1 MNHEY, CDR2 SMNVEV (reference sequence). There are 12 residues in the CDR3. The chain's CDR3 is CASSASGHEQYF. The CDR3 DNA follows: TGTGCCAGCAGTGCTAGCGGCCACGAGCAGTACTTC.

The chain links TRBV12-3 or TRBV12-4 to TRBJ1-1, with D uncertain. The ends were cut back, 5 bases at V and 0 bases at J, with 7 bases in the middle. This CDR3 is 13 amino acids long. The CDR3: CASSLQLNTEAFF. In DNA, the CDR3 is TGTGCCAGCAGTCTCCAACTGAACACTGAAGCTTTCTTT.